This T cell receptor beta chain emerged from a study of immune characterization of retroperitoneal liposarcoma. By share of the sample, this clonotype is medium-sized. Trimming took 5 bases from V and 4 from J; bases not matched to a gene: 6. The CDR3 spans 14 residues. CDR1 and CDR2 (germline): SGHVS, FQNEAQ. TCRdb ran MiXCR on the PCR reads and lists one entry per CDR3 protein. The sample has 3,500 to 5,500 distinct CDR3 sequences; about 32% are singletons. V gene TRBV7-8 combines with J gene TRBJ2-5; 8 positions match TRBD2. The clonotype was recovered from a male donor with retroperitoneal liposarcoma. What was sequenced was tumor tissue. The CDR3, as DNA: TGTGCCAGCAGCACAAGCGGGAGAGGAGAGACCCAGTACTTC. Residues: CASSTSGRGETQYF. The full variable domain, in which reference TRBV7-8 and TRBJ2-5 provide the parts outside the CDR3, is GAGVSQSPRYKVAKRGQDVALRCDPISGHVSLFWYQQALGQGPEFLTYFQNEAQLDKSGLPSDRFFAERPEGSVSTLKIQRTQQEDSAVYLCASSTSGRGETQYFGPGTRLLVL.